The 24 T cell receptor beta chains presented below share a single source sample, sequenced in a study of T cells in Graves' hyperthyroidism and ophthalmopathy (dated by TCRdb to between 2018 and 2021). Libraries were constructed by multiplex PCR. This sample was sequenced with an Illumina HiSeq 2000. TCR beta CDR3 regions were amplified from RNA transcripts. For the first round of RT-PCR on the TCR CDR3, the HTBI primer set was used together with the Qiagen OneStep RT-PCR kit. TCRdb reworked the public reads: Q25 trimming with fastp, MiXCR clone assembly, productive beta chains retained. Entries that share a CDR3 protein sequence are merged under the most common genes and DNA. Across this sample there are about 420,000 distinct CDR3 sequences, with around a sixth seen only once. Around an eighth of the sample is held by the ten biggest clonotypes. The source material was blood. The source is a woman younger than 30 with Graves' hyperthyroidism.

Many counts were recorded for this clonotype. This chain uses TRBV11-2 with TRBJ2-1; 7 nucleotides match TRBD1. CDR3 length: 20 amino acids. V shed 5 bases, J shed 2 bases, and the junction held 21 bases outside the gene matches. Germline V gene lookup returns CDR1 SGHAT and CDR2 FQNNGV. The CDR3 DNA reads TGTGCCAGCAGCCGTACGACCGGGACAGTAAACCTATCACCCTACAATGAGCAGTTCTTC. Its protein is CASSRTTGTVNLSPYNEQFF.

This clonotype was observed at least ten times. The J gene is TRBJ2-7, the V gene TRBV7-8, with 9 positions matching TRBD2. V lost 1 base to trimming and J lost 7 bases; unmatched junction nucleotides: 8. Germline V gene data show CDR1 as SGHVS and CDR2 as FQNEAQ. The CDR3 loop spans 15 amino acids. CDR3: CASSLGASGIYEQYF. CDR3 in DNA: TGTGCCAGCAGCTTAGGGGCTAGCGGGATCTATGAGCAGTACTTC.

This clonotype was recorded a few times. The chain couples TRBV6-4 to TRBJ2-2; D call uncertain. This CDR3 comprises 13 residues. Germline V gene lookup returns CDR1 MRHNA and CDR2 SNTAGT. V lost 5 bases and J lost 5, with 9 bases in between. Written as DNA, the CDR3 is TGTGCCAGCAGTAACAGCCGGACCGGGGAGCTGTTTTTT. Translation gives CASSNSRTGELFF.

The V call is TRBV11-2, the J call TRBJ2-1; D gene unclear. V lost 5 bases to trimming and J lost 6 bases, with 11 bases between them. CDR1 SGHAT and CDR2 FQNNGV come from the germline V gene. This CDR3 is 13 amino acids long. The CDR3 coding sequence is TGTGCCAGCAGCCACCCGTCGCTCAATGAGCAGTTCTTC. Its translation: CASSHPSLNEQFF.

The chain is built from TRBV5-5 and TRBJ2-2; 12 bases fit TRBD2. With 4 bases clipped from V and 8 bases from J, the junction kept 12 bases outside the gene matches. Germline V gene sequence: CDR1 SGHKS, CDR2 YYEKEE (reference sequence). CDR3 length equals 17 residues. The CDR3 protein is CASSPTRLAGVGGELFF. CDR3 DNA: TGTGCCAGCAGCCCGACGAGACTAGCGGGAGTTGGTGGGGAGCTGTTTTTT.

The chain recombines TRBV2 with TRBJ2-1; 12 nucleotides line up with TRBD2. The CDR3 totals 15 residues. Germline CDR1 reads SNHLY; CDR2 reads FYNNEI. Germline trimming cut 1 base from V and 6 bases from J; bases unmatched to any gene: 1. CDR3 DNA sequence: TGTGCCAGCAGTGAAGAACTAGCGGGAGGCAATGAGCAGTTCTTC. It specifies CASSEELAGGNEQFF.

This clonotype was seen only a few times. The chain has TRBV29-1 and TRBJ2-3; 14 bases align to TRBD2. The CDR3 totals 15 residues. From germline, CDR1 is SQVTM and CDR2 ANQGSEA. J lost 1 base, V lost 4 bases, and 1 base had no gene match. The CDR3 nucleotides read TGCAGCGTTGGGGGACTAGCGGGGGGCACAGATACGCAGTATTTT. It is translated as CSVGGLAGGTDTQYF.

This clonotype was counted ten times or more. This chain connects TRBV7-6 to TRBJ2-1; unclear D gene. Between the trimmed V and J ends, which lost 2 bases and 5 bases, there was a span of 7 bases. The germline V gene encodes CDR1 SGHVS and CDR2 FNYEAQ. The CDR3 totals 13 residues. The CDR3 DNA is TGTGCCAGCAGCTTAAGGCGGAACAATGAGCAGTTCTTC. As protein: CASSLRRNNEQFF.

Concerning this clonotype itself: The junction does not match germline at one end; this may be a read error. The CDR3 DNA reads as TGTGCTAGCAGAACAGGGCTGTTACCCTACGAGCAGTACTTC. Translation gives CASRTGLLPYEQYF. The gene calls are TRBV7-7 and TRBJ2-7, with a weak D call TRBD1 (6 bases). CDR1 and CDR2 from the germline V gene are SSHAT and FNYEAQ (reference sequence). This CDR3 comprises 14 residues.

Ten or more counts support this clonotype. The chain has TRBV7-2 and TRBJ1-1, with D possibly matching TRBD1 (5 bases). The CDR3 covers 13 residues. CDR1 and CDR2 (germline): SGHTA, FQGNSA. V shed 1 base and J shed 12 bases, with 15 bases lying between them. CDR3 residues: CASSLDLLGETFF. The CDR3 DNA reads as TGTGCCAGCAGCTTAGACTTACTGGGGGAGACTTTCTTT.

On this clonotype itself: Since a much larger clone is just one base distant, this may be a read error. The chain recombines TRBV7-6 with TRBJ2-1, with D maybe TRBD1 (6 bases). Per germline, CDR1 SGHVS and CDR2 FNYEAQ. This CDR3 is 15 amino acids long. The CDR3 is CTSSLEDSSYNEQFF. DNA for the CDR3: TGTACCAGCAGCTTAGAGGACAGCTCCTACAATGAGCAGTTCTTC.

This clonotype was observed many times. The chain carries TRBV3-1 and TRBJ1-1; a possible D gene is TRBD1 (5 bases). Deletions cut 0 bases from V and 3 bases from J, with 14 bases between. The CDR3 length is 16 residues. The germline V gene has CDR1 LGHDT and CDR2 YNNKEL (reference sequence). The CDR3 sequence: CASSQDKAGPDTEAFF. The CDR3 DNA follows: TGTGCCAGCAGCCAAGATAAGGCAGGGCCAGACACTGAAGCTTTCTTT.

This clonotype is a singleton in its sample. The DNA for the CDR3 is TGCAGTGCTAGCTCTGGGAGCCCGAGGGGGCCTCAGCCCCAGCATTTT. It is translated as CSASSGSPRGPQPQHF. V usage is TRBV20-1 and J usage is TRBJ1-5, with 7 bases lining up with TRBD1. The CDR3 spans 16 residues. From germline, CDR1 is DFQATT and CDR2 SNEGSKA (reference sequence). V lost 3 bases, J lost 6 bases, and 14 bases stayed unmatched.

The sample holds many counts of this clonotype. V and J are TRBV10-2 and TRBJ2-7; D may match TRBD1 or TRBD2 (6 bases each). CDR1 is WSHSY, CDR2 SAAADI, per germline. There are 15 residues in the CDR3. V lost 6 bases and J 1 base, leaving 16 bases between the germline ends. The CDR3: CASSLQGAGSYEQYF. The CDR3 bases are TGCGCCAGCAGCCTACAGGGTGCGGGATCCTACGAGCAGTACTTC.

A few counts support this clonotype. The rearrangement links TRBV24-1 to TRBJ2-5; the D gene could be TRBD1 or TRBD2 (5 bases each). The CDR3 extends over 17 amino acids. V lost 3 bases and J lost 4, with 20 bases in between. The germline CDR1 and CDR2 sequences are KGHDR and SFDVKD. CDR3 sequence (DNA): TGTGCCACCAGTGATCCATCCCCGGGAAGCCAGGGAGAGACCCAGTACTTC. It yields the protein CATSDPSPGSQGETQYF.

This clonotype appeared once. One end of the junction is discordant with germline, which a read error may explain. The CDR3 is CTSSHLPGNTIYF. CDR3 sequence (DNA): TGCACCAGCAGCCACCTCCCTGGAAACACCATATATTTT. The gene calls are TRBV4-1 and TRBJ1-3, with no clear D. CDR1 MGHRA and CDR2 YSYEKL come from the germline V gene. The CDR3 is 13 residues long.

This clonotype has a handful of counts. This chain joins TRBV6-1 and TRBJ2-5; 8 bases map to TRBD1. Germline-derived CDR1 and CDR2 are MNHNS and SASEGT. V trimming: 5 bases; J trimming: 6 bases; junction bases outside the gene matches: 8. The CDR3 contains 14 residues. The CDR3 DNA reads TGTGCCAGCAGTCGGGACAGGTTCATACAGACCCAGTACTTC. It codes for CASSRDRFIQTQYF.

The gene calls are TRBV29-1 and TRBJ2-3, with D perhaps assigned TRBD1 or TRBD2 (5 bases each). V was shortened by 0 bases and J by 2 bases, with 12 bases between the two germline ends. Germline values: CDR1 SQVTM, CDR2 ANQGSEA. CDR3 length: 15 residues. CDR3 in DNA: TGCAGCGTTGAAGATTGGGACGTCAACACAGATACGCAGTATTTT. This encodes CSVEDWDVNTDTQYF.

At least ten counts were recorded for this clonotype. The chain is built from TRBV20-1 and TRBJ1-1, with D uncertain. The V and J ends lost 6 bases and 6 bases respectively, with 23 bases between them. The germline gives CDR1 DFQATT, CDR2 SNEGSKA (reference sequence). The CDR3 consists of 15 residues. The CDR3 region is CSARTRVSVSSEAFF. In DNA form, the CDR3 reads TGCAGTGCGAGGACTCGGGTTTCGGTTTCCTCTGAAGCTTTCTTT.

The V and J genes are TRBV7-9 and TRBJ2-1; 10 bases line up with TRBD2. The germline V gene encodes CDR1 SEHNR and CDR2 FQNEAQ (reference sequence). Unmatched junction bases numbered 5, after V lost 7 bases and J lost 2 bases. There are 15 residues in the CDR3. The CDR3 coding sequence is TGTGCCAGCAACACCGGGACTAGCGCCTACAATGAGCAGTTCTTC. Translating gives CASNTGTSAYNEQFF.

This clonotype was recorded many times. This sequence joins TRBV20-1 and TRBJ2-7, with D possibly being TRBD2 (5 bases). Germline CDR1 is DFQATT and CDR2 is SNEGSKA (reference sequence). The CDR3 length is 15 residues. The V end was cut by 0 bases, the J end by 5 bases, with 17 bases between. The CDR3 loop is CSARDRWLAVHEQYF. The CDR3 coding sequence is TGCAGTGCTAGAGATAGGTGGCTAGCTGTCCACGAGCAGTACTTC.

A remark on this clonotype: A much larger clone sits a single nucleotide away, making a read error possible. The CDR3 DNA follows: TGCAGTGCCATGGGGGACCAAGAGACCCAGTACTTC. It encodes CSAMGDQETQYF. This rearrangement joins TRBV20-1 to TRBJ2-5; possibly TRBD1 or TRBD2 for D (5 bases each). The CDR3 covers 12 residues. CDR1 is DFQATT and CDR2 is SNEGSKA in the germline V gene (reference sequence). The germline V and J ends were trimmed by 6 bases and 0 bases, with 8 bases remaining between them.

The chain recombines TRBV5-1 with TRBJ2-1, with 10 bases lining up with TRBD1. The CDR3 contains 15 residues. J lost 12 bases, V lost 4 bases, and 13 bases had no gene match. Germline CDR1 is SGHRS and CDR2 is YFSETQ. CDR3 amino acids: CASSGAETGGGGQFF. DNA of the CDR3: TGCGCCAGCAGCGGAGCAGAGACAGGGGGCGGTGGGCAGTTCTTC.

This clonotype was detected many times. The DNA of the CDR3 is TGTGCCAGCAGCTCCCTCCTAGCGCTTAGCACAGATACGCAGTATTTT. Its protein is CASSSLLALSTDTQYF. The chain uses TRBV7-2 and TRBJ2-3; perhaps TRBD2 as D (6 bases). The CDR3 extends over 16 amino acids. The germline V gene has CDR1 SGHTA and CDR2 FQGNSA. V was cut by 4 bases and J by 0 bases, with 14 bases left in between. The whole variable domain, filled in from reference TRBV7-2 and TRBJ2-3, reads GAGVSQSPSNKVTEKGKDVELRCDPISGHTALYWYRQSLGQGLEFLIYFQGNSAPDKSGLPSDRFSAERTGGSVSTLTIQRTQQEDSAVYLCASSSLLALSTDTQYFGPGTRLTVL.